These T cell receptor beta chains were read from a single sample in a study of blood T cell repertoires in COVID-19. Clones were read by immunoSEQ multiplex PCR, and TCRdb kept only the in-frame ones, dropping some. This sample carries under 200,000 clones, more than 75% of them seen once, and the ten largest clones take around 10%. The sequencing sample was made of peripheral blood. The receptors derive from a woman aged 70-85 years with COVID-19, enrolled during active disease. Each CDR3 is given with its conserved first and last residue. D genes are given only for firm matches. The size of a clone is reported for some rows only, either as once, few or many, or as a class for expanded clones.

v_gene: TRBV20-1; j_gene: TRBJ2-2; d_gene: TRBD2; abundance: .; CDR3nt: TGCAGTGCTAGTCGTCCGGGGGGGCGGAACGGGGAGCTGTTTTTT; CDR3aa: CSASRPGGRNGELFF
v_gene: TRBV11-2; j_gene: TRBJ2-3; d_gene: TRBD2; abundance: .; CDR3nt: TGTGCCAGCAGCTCCGGGAGGGCGTGGGCAGATACGCAGTATTTT; CDR3aa: CASSSGRAWADTQYF
v_gene: TRBV10-3; j_gene: TRBJ2-5; d_gene: TRBD2; abundance: .; CDR3nt: TGTGCCATCAGTGGGGAGGGGTTAAGAGCCCAGTACTTC; CDR3aa: CAISGEGLRAQYF
v_gene: TRBV19; j_gene: TRBJ1-2; d_gene: .; abundance: .; CDR3nt: TGTGCCAGTAGTCCTTGGACATCCTATGGCTACACCTTC; CDR3aa: CASSPWTSYGYTF
v_gene: TRBV24-1; j_gene: TRBJ2-2; d_gene: TRBD1; abundance: .; CDR3nt: TGTGCCACCAGTGATACGACAGGGATCACCGGGGAGCTGTTTTTT; CDR3aa: CATSDTTGITGELFF
v_gene: TRBV2; j_gene: TRBJ1-4; d_gene: .; abundance: .; CDR3nt: TGTGCCAGCACCGGGGGAGGGACGAAGGATAATGAAAAACTGTTTTTT; CDR3aa: CASTGGGTKDNEKLFF
v_gene: TRBV9; j_gene: TRBJ1-1; d_gene: .; abundance: .; CDR3nt: TGTGCCAGCAGCGTAGACACCACTCGCGGGAAAACTGAAGCTTTCTTT; CDR3aa: CASSVDTTRGKTEAFF
v_gene: TRBV5-1; j_gene: TRBJ1-2; d_gene: TRBD1; abundance: many; CDR3nt: TGCGCCAGCAGCCCTTCGACAGGGTCTAACTATGGCTACACCTTC; CDR3aa: CASSPSTGSNYGYTF
v_gene: TRBV27; j_gene: TRBJ1-5; d_gene: .; abundance: .; CDR3nt: TGTGCCAGCAGTTTGGCGGGGGGCGCGAGCAATCAGCCCCAGCATTTT; CDR3aa: CASSLAGGASNQPQHF
v_gene: TRBV4-1; j_gene: TRBJ2-1; d_gene: TRBD2; abundance: .; CDR3nt: TGCGCCAGCAGCCAAGACCTAGCGGGGAAAGCTTACAATGAGCAGTTCTTC; CDR3aa: CASSQDLAGKAYNEQFF
v_gene: TRBV6-6; j_gene: TRBJ1-5; d_gene: TRBD1; abundance: .; CDR3nt: TGTGCCAGCAGTCCTGGACAGGACAATCAGCCCCAGCATTTT; CDR3aa: CASSPGQDNQPQHF
v_gene: TRBV5-1; j_gene: TRBJ2-4; d_gene: TRBD1; abundance: .; CDR3nt: TGCGCCAGCAGCTTGGCCGGGACAGGGAAAAACATTCAGTACTTC; CDR3aa: CASSLAGTGKNIQYF
v_gene: TRBV19; j_gene: TRBJ1-4; d_gene: .; abundance: .; CDR3nt: TGTGCCAGTAGTAAGGACAGATATAATGAAAAACTGTTTTTT; CDR3aa: CASSKDRYNEKLFF
v_gene: TRBV30; j_gene: TRBJ1-5; d_gene: .; abundance: .; CDR3nt: TGTGCCTGGGGCCGGGATCAGCCCCAGCATTTT; CDR3aa: CAWGRDQPQHF
v_gene: TRBV6-1; j_gene: TRBJ1-5; d_gene: TRBD1; abundance: .; CDR3nt: TGTGCCAGCAGTGAAAACAGGGGCACCGGTCAGCCCCAGCATTTT; CDR3aa: CASSENRGTGQPQHF
v_gene: TRBV28; j_gene: TRBJ2-1; d_gene: TRBD1; abundance: .; CDR3nt: TGTGCCAGCAGAACGACGGGACAGGGGAATTTTAATGAGCAGTTCTTC; CDR3aa: CASRTTGQGNFNEQFF
v_gene: TRBV7-9; j_gene: TRBJ1-6; d_gene: TRBD1; abundance: .; CDR3nt: TGTGCCAGCAGCTCAAGTCGACAGGGTGTCAATTCACCCCTCCACTTT; CDR3aa: CASSSSRQGVNSPLHF
v_gene: TRBV28; j_gene: TRBJ1-2; d_gene: TRBD1; abundance: .; CDR3nt: TGTGCCAGCAGTCCCCACGGACAGGGGCCTAGAGGGTATGGCTACACCTTC; CDR3aa: CASSPHGQGPRGYGYTF
v_gene: TRBV6-5; j_gene: TRBJ1-1; d_gene: .; abundance: .; CDR3nt: TGTGCCAGCAGCCCAAACAGGGCTAGCACTGAAGCTTTCTTT; CDR3aa: CASSPNRASTEAFF
v_gene: TRBV5-1; j_gene: TRBJ2-5; d_gene: TRBD1; abundance: .; CDR3nt: TGCGCCAGCAGCCCCTCACAGGGGGCGCGTGAGACCCAGTACTTC; CDR3aa: CASSPSQGARETQYF
v_gene: TRBV30; j_gene: TRBJ2-7; d_gene: TRBD1; abundance: .; CDR3nt: TGTGCCTGGAGGGGGGACAGTGCTTCCTACGAGCAGTACTTC; CDR3aa: CAWRGDSASYEQYF
v_gene: TRBV3-1/TRBV3-2; j_gene: TRBJ1-1; d_gene: .; abundance: .; CDR3nt: TGTGCCAGCAGCTTACACGGGATGACTGAAGCTTTCTTT; CDR3aa: CASSLHGMTEAFF
v_gene: TRBV11-2; j_gene: TRBJ2-7; d_gene: .; abundance: .; CDR3nt: TGTGCCAGCAGCTTAGAGTTGGTTGGAGCTTACGAGCAGTACTTC; CDR3aa: CASSLELVGAYEQYF
v_gene: TRBV30; j_gene: TRBJ1-1; d_gene: .; abundance: .; CDR3nt: TGTGCCTGGACCACAGCTTCCAACACTGAAGCTTTCTTT; CDR3aa: CAWTTASNTEAFF